This TCR beta chain appears in the sequencing data of a study of T cells in Graves' hyperthyroidism and ophthalmopathy. Whole-study results and caveats: In the analysis, a 13 V-J model separated ophthalmopathy from stable hyperthyroidism.

The source material, RNA transcripts, was used to amplify TCR beta CDR3 regions. First-round RT-PCR of the TCR CDR3 relied on the HTBI primer set. TCRdb redid the calling of the multiplex PCR reads with MiXCR, one entry per CDR3 protein. The table shows about 600,000 distinct CDR3 sequences, with about a sixth occurring only once. Regarding this clonotype: What it recognizes is unknown.

Ophthalmopathy patients had Clinical Activity Score at least 3, NOSPECS grade at least 4, duration under 3 months. Investigators excluded patients with uncontrolled infection, other autoimmune disease, pregnancy or lactation. PBMCs came from over 8.5 ml fresh peripheral blood. The CDR3 has 18 amino acids. The V gene's germline CDR1 is MGHDK and CDR2 SYGVNS. The V end was cut by 4 bases, the J end by 2 bases, with 22 bases between. The sequence came from a middle-aged woman with Graves' ophthalmopathy. The sequenced sample was blood. The chain uses TRBV25-1 and TRBJ2-3, with D possibly called TRBD1 or TRBD2 (5 bases each). The CDR3 sequence is CASSAVPGTDPNTDTQYF. CDR3 sequence (DNA): TGTGCCAGCAGTGCAGTTCCCGGGACCGATCCGAACACAGATACGCAGTATTTT.